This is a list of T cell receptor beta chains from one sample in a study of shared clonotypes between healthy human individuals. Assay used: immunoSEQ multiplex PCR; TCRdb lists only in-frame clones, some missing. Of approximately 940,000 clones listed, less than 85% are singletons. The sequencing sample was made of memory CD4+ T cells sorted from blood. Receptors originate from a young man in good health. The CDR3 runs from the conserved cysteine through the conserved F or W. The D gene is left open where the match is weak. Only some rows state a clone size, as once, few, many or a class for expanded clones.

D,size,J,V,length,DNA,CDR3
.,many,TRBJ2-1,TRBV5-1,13,TGCGCCAGCAGCTTGGCGCCCAGCAATGAGCAGTTCTTC,CASSLAPSNEQFF
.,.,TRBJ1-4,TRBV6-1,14,TGTGCCAGCCGATGGTCGCGGACTAATGAAAAACTGTTTTTT,CASRWSRTNEKLFF
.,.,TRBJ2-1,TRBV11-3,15,TGTGCCAGCAGCCCCGCCAAAACGACGAGGAATGAGCAGTTCTTC,CASSPAKTTRNEQFF
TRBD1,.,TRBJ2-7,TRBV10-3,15,TGTGCCATCAGTGCGGGAACAGGGGGCTTATACGAGCAGTACTTC,CAISAGTGGLYEQYF
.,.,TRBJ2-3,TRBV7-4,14,TGTGCCAGCAGTTGGACTCTTAGCACAGATACGCAGTATTTT,CASSWTLSTDTQYF
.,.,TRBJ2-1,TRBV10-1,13,TGCGCCAGCAGCGAAAAGGGGTACAATGAGCAGTTCTTC,CASSEKGYNEQFF
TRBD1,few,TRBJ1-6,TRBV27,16,TGTGCCAGCAGTTCCAACTGGGACAGATTTAATTCACCCCTCCACTTT,CASSSNWDRFNSPLHF
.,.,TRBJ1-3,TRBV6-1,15,TGTGCCAGCAGTCCCCTACTGATCTCTGGAAACACCATATATTTT,CASSPLLISGNTIYF
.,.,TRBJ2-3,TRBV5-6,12,TGTGCCAGCAGCACCCACACAGATACGCAGTATTTT,CASSTHTDTQYF
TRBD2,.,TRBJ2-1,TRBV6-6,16,TGTGCCAGCTGTCCGCCGGGACTAGCAGCTTACAATGAGCAGTTCTTC,CASCPPGLAAYNEQFF
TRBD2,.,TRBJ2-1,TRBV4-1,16,TGCGCCAGCAGCCAAGACGTGGGGGGGTCCTACAATGAGCAGTTCTTC,CASSQDVGGSYNEQFF